This is a list of T cell receptor beta chains from one sample in a study of blood T cell repertoires in COVID-19. Only in-frame clones appear in the TCRdb table, and some are missing; sequencing was by immunoSEQ multiplex PCR. This table has 300,000 to 450,000 clones, around 87% appearing once. Sequencing was carried out using peripheral blood. The receptors were gathered from a human donor in a cohort sampled during active COVID-19. CDR3s include the opening cysteine and the closing phenylalanine or tryptophan. The D gene is left open where the match is weak. Not every row has a clone size; where given, it reads once, few, many or a size class.

j_gene	v_gene	d_gene	abundance	CDR3nt	CDR3aa
TRBJ1-5	TRBV6-1	NA	NA	TGTGCCAGCAGTGAGTCTAATCAGCCCCAGCATTTT	CASSESNQPQHF
TRBJ2-1	TRBV28	NA	NA	TGTGCCAGCAGTTCCCCGCGGGAAGCGAGGTACAATGAGCAGTTCTTC	CASSSPREARYNEQFF
TRBJ2-2	TRBV5-1	TRBD1	NA	TGCGCCAGCAGCTTGACCAGGGGGCACGACACCGGGGAGCTGTTTTTT	CASSLTRGHDTGELFF
TRBJ2-7	TRBV29-1	NA	NA	TGCAGCGTTGAAGATCGTAGGACAGCTACCTACGAGCAGTACTTC	CSVEDRRTATYEQYF
TRBJ2-3	TRBV2	TRBD1	NA	TGTGCCAGCAGCGGACAGGGGGGGGCCACAGATACGCAGTATTTT	CASSGQGGATDTQYF
TRBJ2-2	TRBV30	NA	once	TGTGCCTGGAGTACAGTATCCTTGGGCACCGGGGAGCTGTTTTTT	CAWSTVSLGTGELFF
TRBJ1-2	TRBV5-8	NA	NA	TGTGCCAGCAGCTTGGCAGGGCGGAACTATGGCTACACCTTC	CASSLAGRNYGYTF
TRBJ2-1	TRBV5-1	TRBD2	NA	TGCGCCAGCAGCTTGAGGACTAGCGGGAGTAGGGCCTACAATGAGCAGTTCTTC	CASSLRTSGSRAYNEQFF
TRBJ1-3	TRBV2	NA	NA	TGTGCCAGCAGTGAACGGAGTGGGGGGACGCCGGACGGAAACACCATATATTTT	CASSERSGGTPDGNTIYF
TRBJ2-7	TRBV5-1	NA	few	TGCGCCAGCAGCTTAGGAGTCCTCTACGAGCAGTACTTC	CASSLGVLYEQYF
TRBJ1-2	TRBV7-9	NA	NA	TGTGCCAGCAGCCCCTCAGGGGAAGATGGCTACACCTTC	CASSPSGEDGYTF
TRBJ2-1	TRBV5-1	TRBD2	NA	TGCGCCAGCAGCCTTGTAGCGGGAGGGCAGAATGAGCAGTTCTTC	CASSLVAGGQNEQFF
TRBJ2-1	TRBV30	TRBD2	NA	TGTGCCTGGAGTGTAGGGGAGGGACTAGCCTCCAATGAGCAGTTCTTC	CAWSVGEGLASNEQFF
TRBJ2-3	TRBV12-3/TRBV12-4	NA	NA	TGTGCCAGCAGAACAGGTATCACAGATACGCAGTATTTT	CASRTGITDTQYF
TRBJ1-4	TRBV19	NA	NA	TGTGCCAGTAGTGTTAACCGGGGTCCTAATGAAAAACTGTTTTTT	CASSVNRGPNEKLFF
TRBJ1-2	TRBV3-1/TRBV3-2	NA	NA	TGTGCCAGCAGCCAAACATCCGGGGAGGGCTATGGCTACACCTTC	CASSQTSGEGYGYTF
TRBJ2-7	TRBV6-5	TRBD1	NA	TGTGCCAGCAGTTACCGACAGGGAACCTACGAGCAGTACTTC	CASSYRQGTYEQYF
TRBJ2-2	TRBV19	TRBD2	NA	TGTGCCAGTAGTATGGGCGGGGGACGGCACACCGGGGAGCTGTTTTTT	CASSMGGGRHTGELFF
TRBJ1-5	TRBV19	NA	NA	TGTGCCAGTAGTATAACAAAGCAGGGACTAGTTCAGCCCCAGCATTTT	CASSITKQGLVQPQHF
TRBJ1-2	TRBV6-1	NA	NA	TGTGCCAGCAGTGAAGTTCTCGGGACACAACAAGACTACACCTTC	CASSEVLGTQQDYTF
TRBJ2-7	TRBV30	NA	NA	TGTGCCTGGAGTTACCGCCTCGGTAACTACTACGAGCAGTACTTC	CAWSYRLGNYYEQYF
TRBJ2-7	TRBV28	TRBD2	NA	TGTGCCAGCAGTCCCGGACTAGCGGGGACCTACGAGCAGTACTTC	CASSPGLAGTYEQYF
TRBJ2-7	TRBV6-5	NA	NA	TGTGCCAGCAGCCCCACTAGGAACGAGCAGTACTTC	CASSPTRNEQYF
TRBJ1-2	TRBV18	NA	once	TGTGCCAGCTCACCCAAAAAGGAGGGCTACACCTTC	CASSPKKEGYTF
TRBJ2-3	TRBV30	NA	NA	TGTGCCTGTACCGCTAGGTCGCCCAACACGCAGTATTTT	CACTARSPNTQYF
TRBJ1-5	TRBV6-5	NA	NA	TGTGCCTCGCTGGTGGTCTATAGCAATCAGCCCCAGCATTTT	CASLVVYSNQPQHF
TRBJ2-7	TRBV29-1	NA	NA	TGCAGCGTCGGACCGGGGAGGGGGTATGAGTACTTC	CSVGPGRGYEYF
TRBJ2-1	TRBV5-1	TRBD2	once	TGCGCCAGCAGCTTGGCCGGGACTAGCGGGAGTGACGCCTACAATGAGCAGTTCTTC	CASSLAGTSGSDAYNEQFF
TRBJ2-7	TRBV18	TRBD1	NA	TGTGCCAGCTCACCTAACCAGTATTCCGGACAGGAGGTAACCTACGAGCAGTACTTC	CASSPNQYSGQEVTYEQYF
TRBJ1-2	TRBV6-5	TRBD1	NA	TGTGCCAGCGGGGACAGATTCTATGGCTACACCTTC	CASGDRFYGYTF
TRBJ2-2	TRBV7-2	TRBD2	NA	TGTGCCAGCAGCAGCGGGAGGGGTACCGGGGAGCTGTTTTTT	CASSSGRGTGELFF
TRBJ1-2	TRBV2	NA	few	TGTGCCAGCAGTGACTCGGGGGGCTGGGATGGCTACACCTTC	CASSDSGGWDGYTF
TRBJ2-3	TRBV5-8	TRBD2	NA	TGTGCCAGCAGCCCCCCTCCTAGCGGGGGGCCGACGGATACGCAGTATTTT	CASSPPPSGGPTDTQYF
TRBJ2-7	TRBV2	TRBD2	NA	TGTGCCAGCAGCGGGACTACGAGCTACGAGCAGTACTTC	CASSGTTSYEQYF
TRBJ1-2	TRBV6-5	NA	NA	TGTGCCAGCAGACCCGCCCCAGGGTACTATGGCTACACCTTC	CASRPAPGYYGYTF
TRBJ1-6	TRBV19	TRBD1	few	TGTGCCAGTAGCAACTTGGGACAGGTCGGTTCACCCCTCCACTTT	CASSNLGQVGSPLHF
TRBJ2-7	TRBV3-1/TRBV3-2	TRBD1	few	TGTGCCAGCAGCTCAAGTCCCGGGACAGGGTGTTACTTC	CASSSSPGTGCYF
TRBJ2-7	TRBV5-1	NA	NA	TGCGCCAGCAGCTTATCAGTAGCAAGGGGGGGCGGCGAGCAGTACTTC	CASSLSVARGGGEQYF
TRBJ2-3	TRBV6-4	TRBD2	NA	TGTGCCAGCAGTCACAGACTAGCAGCAGATACGCAGTATTTT	CASSHRLAADTQYF
TRBJ1-5	TRBV28	NA	NA	TGTGCCAGCAGTTTATACAGGGATAGGCAGCCCCAGCATTTT	CASSLYRDRQPQHF
TRBJ2-7	TRBV7-9	TRBD1	NA	TGTGCCAGCAGCTTAGTGGACAGGGCGGGCGAGCAGTACTTC	CASSLVDRAGEQYF
TRBJ1-1	TRBV5-5	NA	many	TGTGCCAGCAGCTTGAATGGGGGCTGGGACACTGAAGCTTTCTTT	CASSLNGGWDTEAFF
TRBJ1-2	TRBV30	NA	once	TGTGCCTGGAGCGCGGGACGTTCCTATGGCTACACCTTC	CAWSAGRSYGYTF
TRBJ1-4	TRBV4-1	NA	NA	TGCGCCAGCAGCAAAGACGGGAAAAAACTGTTTTTT	CASSKDGKKLFF
TRBJ1-4	TRBV25-1	NA	NA	TGTGCCAGCAGTCCTGGAGGAACTGAAAAACTGTTTTTT	CASSPGGTEKLFF
TRBJ1-1	TRBV5-1	NA	NA	TGCGCCAGCAGCCCCCTACAGGTGAACACTGAAGCTTTCTTT	CASSPLQVNTEAFF
TRBJ2-7	TRBV2	NA	NA	TGTGCCAGCAGTGAGACTCCAAGCTCCTACGAGCAGTACTTC	CASSETPSSYEQYF